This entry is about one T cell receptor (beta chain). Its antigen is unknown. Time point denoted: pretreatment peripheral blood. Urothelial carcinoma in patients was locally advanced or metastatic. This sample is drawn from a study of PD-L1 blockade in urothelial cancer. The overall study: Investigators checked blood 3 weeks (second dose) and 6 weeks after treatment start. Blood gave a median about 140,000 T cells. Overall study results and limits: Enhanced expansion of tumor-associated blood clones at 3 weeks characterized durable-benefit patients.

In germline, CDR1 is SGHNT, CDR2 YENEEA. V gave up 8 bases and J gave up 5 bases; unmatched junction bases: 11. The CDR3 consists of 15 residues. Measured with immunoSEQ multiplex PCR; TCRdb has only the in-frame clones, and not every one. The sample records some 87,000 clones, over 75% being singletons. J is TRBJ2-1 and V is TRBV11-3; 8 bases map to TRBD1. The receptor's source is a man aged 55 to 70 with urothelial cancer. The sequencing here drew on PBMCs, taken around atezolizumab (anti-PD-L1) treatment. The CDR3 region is CASAPSWTGNNEQFF. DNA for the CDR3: TGTGCCAGCGCCCCTTCCTGGACAGGGAACAATGAGCAGTTCTTC. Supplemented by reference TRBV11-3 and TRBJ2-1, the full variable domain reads EAGVVQSPRYKIIEKKQPVAFWCNPISGHNTLYWYLQNLGQGPELLIRYENEEAVDDSQLPKDRFSAERLKGVDSTLKIQPAELGDSAVYLCASAPSWTGNNEQFFGPGTRLTVL.